This TCR beta chain was identified in a study of blood T cells in healthy people across ages. This clonotype was observed a few times. What it binds is unknown. The junction departs from germline at one end; a sequencing error may be responsible. Primed by a sample-barcoded 5' primer and a J-beta primer mix, a second PCR proceeded for roughly 7 to 12 cycles. In TCRdb, the 5' RACE reads were re-called with MiXCR into one record per CDR3 protein. In the table there are 550,000 to 750,000 distinct CDR3 sequences, approximately 21% of which are singletons. A minimum of 6 million PBMCs was isolated per sample. Per sample, at least 5 micrograms of total RNA were extracted. The V gene's germline CDR1 is LGHNA and CDR2 YNFKEQ. The CDR3 has 17 amino acids. Study-wide points: A greater number of naive CD4+ cells and higher diversity distinguished long-lived donors from aged donors. Diversity estimates drawn from one million T cells were deemed underestimates.

The specimen sequenced was blood. The TCR originated in a man between 65 and 85 years old in good health. V is TRBV4-2 and J is TRBJ2-1; either TRBD1 or TRBD2 may supply D (5 bases each). The CDR3 region is CAGSQESWDGRGNEQFF. In DNA, the CDR3 is TGTGCCGGCAGCCAAGAAAGTTGGGACGGTCGGGGCAATGAGCAGTTCTTC.